Sequencing of this T cell receptor beta chain was carried out in a study of identical twins. The CDR3 loop spans 16 amino acids. Germline-derived CDR1 and CDR2 are SGDLS and YYNGEE. V lost 0 bases and J 0 bases, leaving 13 bases between the germline ends. This clonotype came up a few times. TCRdb reprocessed the 5' RACE reads via MiXCR and lists one record per CDR3 protein. The sample lists roughly 1.6 million distinct CDR3 sequences, 32% seen once, with around 0.3% in the top ten. The clonotype comes from a newborn girl in good health. Specimen: cord blood. J is TRBJ2-7 and V is TRBV9; D is perhaps TRBD2 (7 bases). CDR3 bases: TGTGCCAGCAGCGTAGAAGGGGGGGCCTCCTCCTACGAGCAGTACTTC. Its protein product is CASSVEGGASSYEQYF.